The clone carrying this T cell receptor (beta chain) was picked up many times. The antigen is undetermined. The sample comes from a study of post-analysis software for immune sequencing data. Study outcomes and limitations: By F measure, strong co-clustering occurred among samples prepared in the same batch. Multiple sclerosis patients had significantly lower normalized Chao1 diversity than controls. In patients, about 5 TRBV segments were more frequent than in controls, with TRBV5-6, TRBV5-1 and TRBV20-1 among them.

TCR beta libraries were prepared from cDNA with unique molecular identifiers. TCRdb analysed the PCR reads with MiXCR anew, one entry per CDR3 protein. The sample consists of over 150,000 distinct CDR3 sequences, about 30% of them appearing once. Per germline, CDR1 PRHDT and CDR2 FYEKMQ (reference sequence). V was cut by 4 bases and J by 4 bases, with 16 bases left in between. This CDR3 region has 15 residues. The sequenced material came from blood. This clonotype was obtained from a girl aged 10 to 17 with multiple sclerosis. The chain employs TRBV13 and TRBJ2-5, with D maybe TRBD2 (6 bases). The CDR3 coding sequence is TGTGCCAGCAGCTCAATCGAAGTGGGGGGAGAGACCCAGTACTTC. Translation: CASSSIEVGGETQYF. The full variable domain, rest sourced from reference TRBV13 and TRBJ2-5, is AAGVIQSPRHLIKEKRETATLKCYPIPRHDTVYWYQQGPGQDPQFLISFYEKMQSDKGSIPDRFSAQQFSDYHSELNMSSLELGDSALYFCASSSIEVGGETQYFGPGTRLLVL.